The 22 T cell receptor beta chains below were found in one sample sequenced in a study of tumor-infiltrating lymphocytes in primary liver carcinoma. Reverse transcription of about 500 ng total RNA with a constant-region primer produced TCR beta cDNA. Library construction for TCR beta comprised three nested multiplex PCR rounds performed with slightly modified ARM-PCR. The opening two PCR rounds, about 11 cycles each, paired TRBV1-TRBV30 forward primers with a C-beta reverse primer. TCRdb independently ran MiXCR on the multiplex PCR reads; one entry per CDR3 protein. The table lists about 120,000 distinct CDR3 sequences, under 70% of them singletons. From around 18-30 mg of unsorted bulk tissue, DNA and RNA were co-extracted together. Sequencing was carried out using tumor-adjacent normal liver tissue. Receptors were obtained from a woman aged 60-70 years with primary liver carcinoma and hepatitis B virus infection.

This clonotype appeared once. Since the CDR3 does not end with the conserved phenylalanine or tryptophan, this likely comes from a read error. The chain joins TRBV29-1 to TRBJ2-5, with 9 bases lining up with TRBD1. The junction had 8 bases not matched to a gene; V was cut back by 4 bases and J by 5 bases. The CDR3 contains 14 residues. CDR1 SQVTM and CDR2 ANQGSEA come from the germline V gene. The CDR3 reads CSVGGTGTWETQYL. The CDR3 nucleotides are TGCAGCGTTGGCGGGACAGGGACTTGGGAGACCCAGTACCTC.

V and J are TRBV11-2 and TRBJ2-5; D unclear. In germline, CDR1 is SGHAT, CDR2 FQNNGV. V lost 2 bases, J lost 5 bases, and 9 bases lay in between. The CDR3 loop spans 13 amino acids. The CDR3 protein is CASSLRIGETQYF. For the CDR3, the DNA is TGTGCCAGCAGCTTACGGATAGGGGAGACCCAGTACTTC.

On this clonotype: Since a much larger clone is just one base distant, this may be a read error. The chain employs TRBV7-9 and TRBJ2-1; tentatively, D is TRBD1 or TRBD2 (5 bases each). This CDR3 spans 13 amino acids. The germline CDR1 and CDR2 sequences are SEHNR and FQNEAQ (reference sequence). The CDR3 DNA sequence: TGTACCAGCCAGAGGGGAATCGACAATGAGCAGTTCTTC. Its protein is CTSQRGIDNEQFF.

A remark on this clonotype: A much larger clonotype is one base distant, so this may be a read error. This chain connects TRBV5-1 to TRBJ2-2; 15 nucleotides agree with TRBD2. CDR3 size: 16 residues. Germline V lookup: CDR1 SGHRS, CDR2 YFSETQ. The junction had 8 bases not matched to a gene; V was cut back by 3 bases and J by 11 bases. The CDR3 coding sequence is TGCGCCAGCAGCTCCTCGGGACTAGCGGGAGGCTATGAGCTGTTTTTT. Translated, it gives CASSSSGLAGGYELFF. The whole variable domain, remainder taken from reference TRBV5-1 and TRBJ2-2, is KAGVTQTPRYLIKTRGQQVTLSCSPISGHRSVSWYQQTPGQGLQFLFEYFSETQRNKGNFPGRFSGRQFSNSRSEMNVSTLELGDSALYLCASSSSGLAGGYELFFGEGSRLTVL.

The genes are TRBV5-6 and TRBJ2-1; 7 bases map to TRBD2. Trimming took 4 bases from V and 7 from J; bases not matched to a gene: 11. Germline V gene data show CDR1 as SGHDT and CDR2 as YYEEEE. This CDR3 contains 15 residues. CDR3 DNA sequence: TGTGCCAGCAGCCTGCAAGCGGGGCACGAGAATGAGCAGTTCTTC. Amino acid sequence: CASSLQAGHENEQFF.

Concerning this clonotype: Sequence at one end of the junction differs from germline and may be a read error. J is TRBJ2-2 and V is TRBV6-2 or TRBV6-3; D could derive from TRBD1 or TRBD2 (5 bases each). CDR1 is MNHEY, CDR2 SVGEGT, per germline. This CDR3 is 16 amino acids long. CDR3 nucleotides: TGTGCCAGCAGTTACCGGAGAGGGGTTAACACCGGGGAGCCGTTTTTT. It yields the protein CASSYRRGVNTGEPFF.

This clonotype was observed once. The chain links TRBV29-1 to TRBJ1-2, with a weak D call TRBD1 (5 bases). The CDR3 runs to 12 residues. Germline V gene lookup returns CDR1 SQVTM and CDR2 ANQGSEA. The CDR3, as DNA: TGCAGAGTTAGTGAAGGGGTTCATGGCTACACCTTC. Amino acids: CRVSEGVHGYTF. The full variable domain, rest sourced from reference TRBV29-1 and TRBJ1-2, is SAVISQKPSRDICQRGTSLTIQCQVDSQVTMMFWYRQQPGQSLTLIATANQGSEATYESGFVIDKFPISRPNLTFSTLTVSNMSPEDSSIYLCRVSEGVHGYTFGSGTRLTVV.

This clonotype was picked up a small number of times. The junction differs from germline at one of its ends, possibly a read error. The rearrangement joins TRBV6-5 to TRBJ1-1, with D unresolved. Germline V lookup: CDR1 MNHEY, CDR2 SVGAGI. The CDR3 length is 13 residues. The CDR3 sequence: CARSYRGSTEAFF. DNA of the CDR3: TGTGCCCGCAGTTACCGAGGGTCCACTGAAGCTTTCTTT.

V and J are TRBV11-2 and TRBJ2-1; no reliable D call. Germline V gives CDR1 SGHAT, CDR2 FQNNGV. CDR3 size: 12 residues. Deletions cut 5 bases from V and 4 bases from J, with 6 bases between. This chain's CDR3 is CASSREYNEQFF. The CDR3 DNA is TGTGCCAGCAGCCGCGAATACAATGAGCAGTTCTTC.

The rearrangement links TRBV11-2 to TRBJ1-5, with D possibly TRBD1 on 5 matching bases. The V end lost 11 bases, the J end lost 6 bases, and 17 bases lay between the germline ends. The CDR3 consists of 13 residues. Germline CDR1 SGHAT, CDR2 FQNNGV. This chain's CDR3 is CADSPERGQPQHF. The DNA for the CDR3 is TGTGCCGACAGCCCCGAGCGGGGTCAGCCCCAGCATTTT.

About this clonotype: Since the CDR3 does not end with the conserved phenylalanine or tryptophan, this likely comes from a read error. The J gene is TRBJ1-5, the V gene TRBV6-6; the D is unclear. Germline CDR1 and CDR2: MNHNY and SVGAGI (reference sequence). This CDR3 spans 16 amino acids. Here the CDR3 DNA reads TGTGCCAGCAGTTACTCGATTCTTCCCAGCAATCAGCTCCAGCATCTT. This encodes CASSYSILPSNQLQHL.

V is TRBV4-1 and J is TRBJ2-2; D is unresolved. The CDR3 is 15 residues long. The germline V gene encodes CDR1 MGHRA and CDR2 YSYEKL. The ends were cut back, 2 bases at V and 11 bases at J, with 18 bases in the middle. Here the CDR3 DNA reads TGCGCCAGCAGCCAACCTACCGCCCCCCGCGGAGAGCTGTTTTTT. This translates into CASSQPTAPRGELFF.

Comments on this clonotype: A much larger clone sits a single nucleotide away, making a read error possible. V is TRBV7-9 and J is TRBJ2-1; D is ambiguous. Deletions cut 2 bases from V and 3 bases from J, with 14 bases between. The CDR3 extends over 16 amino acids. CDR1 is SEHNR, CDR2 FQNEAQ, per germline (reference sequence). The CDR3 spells CASSLTRYIVYNEQFF. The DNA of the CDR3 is TGTGCCAGCAGCTTAACGCGGTATATCGTCTACAATGAGCAGTTCTTC.

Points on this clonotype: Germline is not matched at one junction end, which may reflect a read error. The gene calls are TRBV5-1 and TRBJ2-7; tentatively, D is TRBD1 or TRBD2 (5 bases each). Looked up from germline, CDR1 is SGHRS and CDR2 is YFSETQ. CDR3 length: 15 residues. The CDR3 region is CASSSPRGFSHEQYF. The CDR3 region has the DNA TGCGCCAGCAGCTCCCCACGGGGCTTCTCCCACGAGCAGTACTTC.

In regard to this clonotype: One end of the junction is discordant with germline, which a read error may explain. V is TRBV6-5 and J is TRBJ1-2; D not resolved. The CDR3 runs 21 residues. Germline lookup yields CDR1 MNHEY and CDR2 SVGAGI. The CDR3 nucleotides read TGTGCCAGCAGTTACTTTTCAGTTATCTACGCTGCCCCCGTAATAGGCTATGGCTACACTTTC. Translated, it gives CASSYFSVIYAAPVIGYGYTF.

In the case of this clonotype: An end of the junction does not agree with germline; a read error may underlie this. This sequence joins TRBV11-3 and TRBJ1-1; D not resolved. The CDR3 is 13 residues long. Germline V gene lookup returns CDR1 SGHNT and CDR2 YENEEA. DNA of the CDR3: TGTGCCAGCACACATGGCAAGGTTACTGAAGTTTTCTTT. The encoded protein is CASTHGKVTEVFF.

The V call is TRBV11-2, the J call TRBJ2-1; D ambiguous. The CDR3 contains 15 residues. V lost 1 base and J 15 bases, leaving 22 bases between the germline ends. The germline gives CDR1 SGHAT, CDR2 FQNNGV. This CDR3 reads CASSLVVGTSYGPFF. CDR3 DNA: TGTGCCAGCAGCTTAGTAGTCGGCACTTCCTATGGGCCGTTCTTC.

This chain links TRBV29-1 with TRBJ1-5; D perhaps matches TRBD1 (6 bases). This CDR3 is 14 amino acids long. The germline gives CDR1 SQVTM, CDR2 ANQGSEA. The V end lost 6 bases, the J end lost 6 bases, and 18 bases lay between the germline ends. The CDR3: CSVGDKAGIQPQHF. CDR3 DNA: TGCAGCGTGGGGGACAAGGCTGGCATTCAGCCCCAGCATTTT.

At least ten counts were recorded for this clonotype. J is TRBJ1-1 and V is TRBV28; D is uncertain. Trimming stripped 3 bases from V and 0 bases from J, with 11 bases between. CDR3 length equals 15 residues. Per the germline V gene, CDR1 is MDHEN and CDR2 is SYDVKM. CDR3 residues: CASSLRGRMNTEAFF. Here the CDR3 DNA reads TGTGCCAGCAGTTTGCGAGGACGGATGAACACTGAAGCTTTCTTT.

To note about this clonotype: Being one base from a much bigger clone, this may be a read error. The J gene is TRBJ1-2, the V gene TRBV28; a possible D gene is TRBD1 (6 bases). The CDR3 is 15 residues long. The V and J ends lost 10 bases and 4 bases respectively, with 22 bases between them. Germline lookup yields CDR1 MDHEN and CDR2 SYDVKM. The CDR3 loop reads CANSHGQSGVYGYTF. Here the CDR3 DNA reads TGTGCCAACAGCCACGGACAGTCGGGAGTCTATGGCTACACCTTC.

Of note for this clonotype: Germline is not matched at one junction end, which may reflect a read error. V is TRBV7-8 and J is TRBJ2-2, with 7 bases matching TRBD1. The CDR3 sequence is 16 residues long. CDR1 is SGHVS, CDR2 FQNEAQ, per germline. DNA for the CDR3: TGTGCCAGCAGCTTAGCCACAGGGGTATGGGCCGGGGAGCCGTTTTTT. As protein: CASSLATGVWAGEPFF.

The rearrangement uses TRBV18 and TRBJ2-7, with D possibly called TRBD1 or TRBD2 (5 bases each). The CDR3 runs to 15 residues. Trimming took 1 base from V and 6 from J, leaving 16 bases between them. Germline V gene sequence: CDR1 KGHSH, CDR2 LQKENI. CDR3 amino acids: CASSPRRGTLGEQYF. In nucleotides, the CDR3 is TGTGCCAGCTCACCACGTCGAGGGACGCTGGGCGAGCAGTACTTC.